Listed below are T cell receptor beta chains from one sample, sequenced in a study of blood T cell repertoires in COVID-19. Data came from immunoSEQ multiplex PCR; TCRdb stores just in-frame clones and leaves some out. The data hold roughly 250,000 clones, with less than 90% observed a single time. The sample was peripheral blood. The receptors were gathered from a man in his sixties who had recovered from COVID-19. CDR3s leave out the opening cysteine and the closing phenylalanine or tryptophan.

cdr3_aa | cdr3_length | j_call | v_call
ASSDMGLRKNIQY | 13 | TRBJ2-4 | TRBV6-1
ASSPFGAGGNTEAF | 14 | TRBJ1-1 | TRBV11-2
ASSFDRGTPYGYT | 13 | TRBJ1-2 | TRBV5-4
ASGLPQGWAGELF | 13 | TRBJ2-2 | TRBV12-5
ASSLEDGDNEQF | 12 | TRBJ2-1 | TRBV7-2
ASSSRDSGNTIY | 12 | TRBJ1-3 | TRBV5-1
ATRRRSEDSPLH | 12 | TRBJ1-6 | TRBV6-5
ASSPADSMYEQY | 12 | TRBJ2-7 | TRBV18
ASSQPDGTGRETQY | 14 | TRBJ2-5 | TRBV14
ASSVSGLLNTEAF | 13 | TRBJ1-1 | TRBV9
ASSQDLLPSRY | 11 | TRBJ2-7 | TRBV4-1
AWREKSGTDYNEQF | 14 | TRBJ2-1 | TRBV30
ASSVDRGGGYT | 11 | TRBJ1-2 | TRBV9
ASRATGVPGNTIY | 13 | TRBJ1-3 | TRBV5-5
ASSLRNRGLNTEAF | 14 | TRBJ1-1 | TRBV21-1
ASSVPGTGYYGYT | 13 | TRBJ1-2 | TRBV19
ASSPGQGAYEQY | 12 | TRBJ2-7 | TRBV5-1
SVAGTGGVETQY | 12 | TRBJ2-5 | TRBV29-1
ASTPGTENSPLH | 12 | TRBJ1-6 | TRBV7-9
ASSGTGTYEQY | 11 | TRBJ2-7 | TRBV6-5
ASSPLTSGGRETQY | 14 | TRBJ2-5 | TRBV18
ASTADRGREKLF | 12 | TRBJ1-4 | TRBV7-2
ASSDPGGAIGELF | 13 | TRBJ2-2 | TRBV25-1
ASSFRLVPDRDGETQY | 16 | TRBJ2-5 | TRBV7-9
ASSWGGEAGQRYGYT | 15 | TRBJ1-2 | TRBV5-1
ASSDFVTGPPRYGYT | 15 | TRBJ1-2 | TRBV6-4
ASSSTGGRYGYT | 12 | TRBJ1-2 | TRBV5-1
ASSYLGTRNTGELF | 14 | TRBJ2-2 | TRBV6-2/TRBV6-3
ASSQVCVTGSSYNEQF | 16 | TRBJ2-1 | TRBV23-1
ASSELGNPSTDTQY | 14 | TRBJ2-3 | TRBV10-1
ASSIEQGGYGYT | 12 | TRBJ1-2 | TRBV19
ASSSSIGTEAF | 11 | TRBJ1-1 | TRBV27
ASSPQATGSVEKLF | 14 | TRBJ1-4 | TRBV18
ASSLASEVYT | 10 | TRBJ1-2 | TRBV7-9
ASSIRAGGYT | 10 | TRBJ1-2 | TRBV6-5
ASSQVIPASRRWDNEQF | 17 | TRBJ2-1 | TRBV3-1/TRBV3-2
ASSVIADSYEQY | 12 | TRBJ2-7 | TRBV7-9
ATSDPSQSTDTQY | 13 | TRBJ2-3 | TRBV24-1
ASKGHASGANVLT | 13 | TRBJ2-6 | TRBV19
ASTISGLPTDTQY | 13 | TRBJ2-3 | TRBV6-5
ASSGWDRGRDQPQH | 14 | TRBJ1-5 | TRBV6-1
ASSLTGGSGANVLT | 14 | TRBJ2-6 | TRBV7-2
ASRKMTGGNEKLF | 13 | TRBJ1-4 | TRBV5-1
ASSLFGTGDSNEQF | 14 | TRBJ2-1 | TRBV10-1
ASKGAEIRGYT | 11 | TRBJ1-2 | TRBV6-5
ASSYGGHLRGQY | 12 | TRBJ2-7 | TRBV6-5
ASNSDRGYEQY | 11 | TRBJ2-7 | TRBV5-1
ASSLSGNEAF | 10 | TRBJ1-1 | TRBV5-6
ASSQVSGSGYT | 11 | TRBJ1-2 | TRBV4-1
ASSTQGRGLVETQY | 14 | TRBJ2-5 | TRBV28
ASSLGTTNEAF | 11 | TRBJ1-1 | TRBV7-9
AGGRGNSYEQY | 11 | TRBJ2-7 | TRBV30
ASSFDRRNTEAF | 12 | TRBJ1-1 | TRBV19
AINTGRTLNTEAF | 13 | TRBJ1-1 | TRBV10-3
ASSQSTVFGYT | 11 | TRBJ1-2 | TRBV4-2
ASSSSGGGETQY | 12 | TRBJ2-5 | TRBV6-4
ASSPTGGDLETQY | 13 | TRBJ2-5 | TRBV18
ASSFGGTYNEQF | 12 | TRBJ2-1 | TRBV7-2
ASSIRENYEQY | 11 | TRBJ2-7 | TRBV19
ASSQDEAGVGLSPLH | 15 | TRBJ1-6 | TRBV4-1